Listed below are T cell receptor beta chains from one sample, sequenced in a study of CD8 T cells in ankylosing spondylitis. Via MiXCR, TCRdb re-called the 5' RACE reads, giving one row per CDR3 protein. The sample records 450,000 to 550,000 distinct CDR3 sequences, about 5.4% being singletons. The sample consisted of blood, either unsorted or a sorted T cell fraction (not recorded which). These receptors originate from a male donor with ankylosing spondylitis. CDR3s include the opening cysteine and the closing phenylalanine or tryptophan. The D gene is left open where the match is weak. Clone sizes are given selectively: once, few, many, or a class where the clone is expanded.

D gene	clone size	V gene	J gene	CDR3 DNA	CDR3 protein
.	few	TRBV6-2/TRBV6-3	TRBJ2-3	TGTGCCAGCAGTGACCCAACATGGGGCGCCCGGAGGTTCGGGGCGCAGTATTTT	CASSDPTWGARRFGAQYF
.	many	TRBV5-1	TRBJ2-5	TGCGCCAGCAGCTCCCGGCAACGGGGACAAGAGACCCAGTACTTC	CASSSRQRGQETQYF
.	many	TRBV10-3	TRBJ2-2	TGTGCCACCGCCAGTGAGACACTGATCACCGGGGAGCTGTTTTTT	CATASETLITGELFF
.	many	TRBV24-1	TRBJ2-1	TGTGCCACCAGTGATTTCCCCTCCGAGGGGTATGAGCAGTTCTTC	CATSDFPSEGYEQFF
.	.	TRBV20-1	TRBJ1-2	TGCAGTGCCCGTCAACAGGGAACCAACTATGGCTACACCTTC	CSARQQGTNYGYTF
.	.	TRBV11-3	TRBJ2-1	TGTGCCAGCAGCAAGGGCGGAAACTCCTACAATGAGCAGTTCTTC	CASSKGGNSYNEQFF
.	.	TRBV7-2	TRBJ2-7	TGTGCCAGCAGCTTTGTCGGGTGGGAGCAGTACTTC	CASSFVGWEQYF
TRBD2	many	TRBV10-3	TRBJ2-1	TGTGCCATCACTTCAATAGCGGGAGAAACCAATGAGCAGTTCTTC	CAITSIAGETNEQFF
TRBD2	.	TRBV6-5	TRBJ2-4	TGTGCCAGCATTTACTCCTCGGGACTAGTAGCCCAAAACATTCAGTACTTC	CASIYSSGLVAQNIQYF
.	many	TRBV7-2	TRBJ1-2	TGTGCCAGCAGCTTTGGAAGAGGGGAATACGGCTACACCTTC	CASSFGRGEYGYTF
.	many	TRBV6-1	TRBJ2-7	TGTGCCAGCAGTCCCGACGGGAGAGGCTACGAGCAGTACTTC	CASSPDGRGYEQYF
TRBD2	.	TRBV24-1	TRBJ2-5	TGTGCCACCAGTCCTCGAGCGGGACCCACCGGTGGGTCGGGGGAGACCCAGTACTTC	CATSPRAGPTGGSGETQYF
.	many	TRBV7-2	TRBJ1-1	TGTGCCAGCAGCCTCCAGCGGAACACTGAAGCTTTCTTT	CASSLQRNTEAFF
.	many	TRBV3-1	TRBJ1-5	TGTGCCAGCAGCCAAGCAGGGGAGGGTCAGCCCCAGCATTTT	CASSQAGEGQPQHF
TRBD1	many	TRBV5-1	TRBJ1-1	TGCGCCAGCAGCTCCTTTGACAGGGAAACTGAAGCTTTCTTT	CASSSFDRETEAFF
.	few	TRBV7-6	TRBJ2-4	TGTGCCAGCGCAGGGGCTCCCAAAAACATTCAGTACTTC	CASAGAPKNIQYF
TRBD2	many	TRBV6-2/TRBV6-3	TRBJ2-2	TGTGCCAGCAGCCCGGAGCGACTAGCGGGTGAGGTGACCGGGGAGCTGTTTTTT	CASSPERLAGEVTGELFF
TRBD2	few	TRBV12-3/TRBV12-4	TRBJ2-1	TGTGCCAGCAGTTTCCAGACTAGCGGTTACAATGAGCAGTTCTTC	CASSFQTSGYNEQFF
.	few	TRBV11-3	TRBJ2-2	TGTGCCAGCAGCCCTAGGGGCGGTGAGAACACCGGGGAGCTGTTTTTT	CASSPRGGENTGELFF
.	many	TRBV4-2	TRBJ2-1	TGTGCCAGCAGCCCGCGGCCCAGCTCCTACAATGAGCAGTTCTTC	CASSPRPSSYNEQFF
.	many	TRBV6-1	TRBJ1-4	TGTGCCAGCAGTACCCCTGGAAAGGGGGAAAAACTGTTTTTT	CASSTPGKGEKLFF
.	many	TRBV5-1	TRBJ2-4	TGCGCCAGCAGCGTTGAGGGGGGGCGAGGCATTCAGTACTTC	CASSVEGGRGIQYF
.	many	TRBV5-6	TRBJ2-3	TGTGCCAGCAGCTTAGAGACTAGCACAGATACGCAGTATTTT	CASSLETSTDTQYF
.	many	TRBV9	TRBJ1-2	TGTGCCAGCAGCGTAGCGGGGGGCTACACCTTC	CASSVAGGYTF
TRBD2	many	TRBV5-1	TRBJ2-5	TGCGCCAGCAGTTCGACTAGCGGGGGTCAAGAGACCCAGTACTTC	CASSSTSGGQETQYF
.	many	TRBV5-5	TRBJ2-7	TGTGCCAGCAGCTTGAACAGTATTCTATACGAGCAGTACTTC	CASSLNSILYEQYF
.	many	TRBV25-1	TRBJ1-2	TGTGCCAGCAGTTCGCAGACTCAAAACTATGGCTACACCTTC	CASSSQTQNYGYTF
TRBD2	many	TRBV6-1	TRBJ2-1	TGTGCCACCCGGGGGCTAGCGGGGGATTCCTACAATGAGCAGTTCTTC	CATRGLAGDSYNEQFF
TRBD1	few	TRBV6-1	TRBJ2-7	TGTGCCAGTTGGGACAGGGGGTATCCCTTCTCCTACGAGCAGTACTTC	CASWDRGYPFSYEQYF
.	many	TRBV18	TRBJ1-1	TGTGCCAGCTCACCTAACACAGGAAACGCTTTCTTT	CASSPNTGNAFF
.	many	TRBV29-1	TRBJ1-1	TGCAGCGTTGATGCAGGCCTGGGGGCTGAAGCTTTCTTT	CSVDAGLGAEAFF
TRBD1	few	TRBV28	TRBJ2-2	TGTGCCGGACAGGCGAAAAACACCGGGGAGCTGTTTTTT	CAGQAKNTGELFF
TRBD2	many	TRBV20-1	TRBJ2-2	TGCAGTGCTAGATTGAGCGGGAGAGACACCGGGGAGCTGTTTTTT	CSARLSGRDTGELFF
.	many	TRBV10-3	TRBJ2-3	TGTGCCATCAGTAGTCAGGGACTGTCAGATACGCAGTATTTT	CAISSQGLSDTQYF
TRBD2	many	TRBV9	TRBJ2-1	TGTGCCAGCAGCGCGACGAGGCGGGGGGCCCTCAATGAGCAGTTCTTC	CASSATRRGALNEQFF
.	many	TRBV7-9	TRBJ1-3	TGTGCCAGCAGTGAGGAGGGGGACACCATATATTTT	CASSEEGDTIYF
TRBD2	.	TRBV5-5	TRBJ2-7	TGTGCCAGCAGCTCTGGCGGGGGAATTCCGTACGAGCAGTACTTC	CASSSGGGIPYEQYF
.	.	TRBV9	TRBJ2-1	TGTGCCAGCAGCGTAGTGGAGGCAGGGATTTCCTACAATGAGCAGTTCTTC	CASSVVEAGISYNEQFF
TRBD2	many	TRBV15	TRBJ2-1	TGTGCCACCCAACGGGGCGGGAGTAGCGACAATGAGCAGTTCTTC	CATQRGGSSDNEQFF
.	many	TRBV11-2	TRBJ2-4	TGTGCCAGCAGCTTGCTGGCAGGGTTCGACATTCAGTACTTC	CASSLLAGFDIQYF